A single sample gave rise to the 3 T cell receptor beta chains below, sequenced in a study of response to subunit inactivated influenza vaccine. TCRdb redid the calling of the RT-PCR reads with MiXCR, one entry per CDR3 protein. The sample shows 500,000 to 600,000 distinct CDR3 sequences, 16% of them seen only once. The sample was CD4+ T cells sorted from PBMCs, taken roughly 24 months after vaccination. The receptors here all came from a man between 50 and 69 years old who received an inactivated influenza vaccine.

The chain is built from TRBV29-1 and TRBJ2-7; 12 positions match TRBD1. Germline V gene lookup returns CDR1 SQVTM and CDR2 ANQGSEA. The junction had 10 bases not matched to a gene; V was cut back by 7 bases and J by 9 bases. This CDR3 spans 13 amino acids. This CDR3 is CSAGTGGVLGQYF. CDR3 nucleotides: TGCAGCGCCGGGACAGGGGGCGTTTTAGGGCAGTACTTC.

This clonotype was observed a few times. The J gene is TRBJ2-7, the V gene TRBV20-1; D may match TRBD1 or TRBD2 (5 bases each). V shed 1 base and J shed 0 bases, with 13 bases lying between them. The CDR3 loop spans 15 amino acids. Germline V gene lookup returns CDR1 DFQATT and CDR2 SNEGSKA (reference sequence). DNA of the CDR3: TGCAGTGCTAGAGGGATGGGGGAACCCTCCTACGAGCAGTACTTC. Protein product: CSARGMGEPSYEQYF.

The genes are TRBV5-6 and TRBJ2-1; TRBD1 matches at 7 bases. With V trimmed by 3 bases and J by 4 bases, 13 bases remained unmatched. The CDR3 is 17 residues long. Germline CDR1 reads SGHDT; CDR2 reads YYEEEE. The CDR3 DNA reads TGTGCCAGCAGCTCCACCGTTAGGGGGCAGGGATACAATGAGCAGTTCTTC. Translation: CASSSTVRGQGYNEQFF.